Here is one T cell receptor (beta chain) with its context. Its binding antigen is unknown. Per-base quality was not reported, and no clone a single base away is much larger than it. The immunoSEQ Assay, a bias-controlled multiplex PCR, was used to amplify TCRbeta CDR3 regions from genomic DNA. Per the source publication's procedure: The number of nucleated cells in each sample was estimated by amplification of reference gene primers within the assay. To quantify the absolute abundance of each unique TCRbeta CDR3 rearrangement, sequence reads were collapsed and filtered. For each sample, productive Simpson clonality was calculated by taking the square root of Simpson's diversity index across productive rearrangements. The clones in this table, taken by TCRdb from immuneACCESS, are in-frame only. Not every clone is retained; where verified, under half of the shortfall comes from an unresolved V gene, and the cause of the rest is unknown. Clonal size and the V and J genes are those of that table, whereas D and trimming came from the DNA. A total of some 85,000 clones appear in this sample, 78% of them only once. The leading ten clones occupy about 6% of the sample.

One collaborating source in Seattle enrolled patients while the patients were actively infected and followed the patients over time throughout the course of disease. Whole blood was collected in K2EDTA tubes by collaborating institutions according to the institutions' own protocols. For TCRbeta analysis, collaborators shipped samples as frozen whole blood, isolated PBMCs, or DNA extracted from either of those sample types. Trimming removed 2 bases from V and 4 bases from J; the gene matches leave 9 bases unexplained. CDR1 SNHLY and CDR2 FYNNEI are derived from the germline V gene. CDR3 length: 17 amino acids, cysteine to phenylalanine. CDR3 DNA only is kept here, 51 bases in frame from base 1. This entry is derived from a study of blood T cell repertoires in COVID-19 (TCRdb year 2020). At the level of the whole study: Collaborator samples came from the United States, Italy and Spain and covered acute and convalescent phases of COVID-19. The material from the prospective study consisted of cDNA or gDNA derived from T cells, B-cell-depleted T cells, or PBMCs. Subjects who had been exposed to COVID-19, were actively infected with it, or had recovered from it provided the deeply sampled blood TCRbeta repertoires that made up the dataset. A freely available public database, intended as a resource for researchers studying the immune response to SARS-CoV-2, is where the repertoires were released. The samples were drawn from two sources: the first 160 participants of the ongoing ImmuneRACE study, and 1,000 to 1,500 subjects contributed by 6 global collaborators. The sample metadata nearly always contained a de-identified subject ID, COVID-19 status, age in years and sex. HLA class I and class II types, where available, came from metadata supplied by the sample provider rather than from assay-based typing. The full study reports these points: How much clinical and demographic metadata was included differed by source and by participant, and the metadata was provided uncurated.

Input material: peripheral blood. This clonotype originated in an older man with COVID-19, enrolled during active disease. The sequence is built from TRBV2 and TRBJ2-2, with 8 middle bases fitting TRBD1. The CDR3 amino acid sequence is: CASSELGQGAVTGELFF. The DNA is as follows: TGTGCCAGCAGTGAATTAGGGCAGGGGGCGGTCACCGGGGAGCTGTTTTTT.